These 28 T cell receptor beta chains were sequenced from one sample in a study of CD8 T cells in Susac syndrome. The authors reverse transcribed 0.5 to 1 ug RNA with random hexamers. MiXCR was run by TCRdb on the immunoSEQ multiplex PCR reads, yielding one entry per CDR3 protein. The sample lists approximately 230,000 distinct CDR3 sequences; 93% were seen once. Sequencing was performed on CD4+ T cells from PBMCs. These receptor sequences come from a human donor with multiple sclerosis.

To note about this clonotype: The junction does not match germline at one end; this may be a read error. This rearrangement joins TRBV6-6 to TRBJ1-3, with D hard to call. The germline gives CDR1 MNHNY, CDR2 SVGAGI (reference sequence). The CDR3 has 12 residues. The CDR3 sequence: CARVMRGNTIYF. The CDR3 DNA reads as TGCGCGCGGGTCATGCGCGGAAACACCATATATTTT.

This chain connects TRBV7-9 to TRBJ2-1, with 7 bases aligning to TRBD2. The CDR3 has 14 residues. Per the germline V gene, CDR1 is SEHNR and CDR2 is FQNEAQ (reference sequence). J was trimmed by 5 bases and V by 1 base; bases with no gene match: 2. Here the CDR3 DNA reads TGTGCCAGCAGCTTAGGGGACTACCACAATGAGCAGTTCTTC. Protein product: CASSLGDYHNEQFF.

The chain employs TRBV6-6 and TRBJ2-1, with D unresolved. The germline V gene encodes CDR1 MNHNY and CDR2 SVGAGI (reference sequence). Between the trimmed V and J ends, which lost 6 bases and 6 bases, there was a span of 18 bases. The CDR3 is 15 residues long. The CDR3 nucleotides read TGTGCCAGCAGCCAGACACGGAATCCCTCCAATGAGCAGTTCTTC. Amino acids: CASSQTRNPSNEQFF.

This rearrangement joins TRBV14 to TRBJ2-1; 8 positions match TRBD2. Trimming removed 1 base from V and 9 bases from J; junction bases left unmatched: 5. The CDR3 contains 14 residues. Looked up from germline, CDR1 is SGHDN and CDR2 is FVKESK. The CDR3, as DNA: TGTGCCAGCAGCCAAGTACGGGGGGGTACTGAGCAGTTCTTC. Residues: CASSQVRGGTEQFF.

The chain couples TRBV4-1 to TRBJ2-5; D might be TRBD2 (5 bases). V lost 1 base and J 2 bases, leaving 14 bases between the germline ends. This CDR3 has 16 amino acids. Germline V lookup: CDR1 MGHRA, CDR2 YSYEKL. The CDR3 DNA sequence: TGCGCCAGCAGCCAAGTTGGAGCGGAGCTTCAAGAGACCCAGTACTTC. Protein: CASSQVGAELQETQYF.

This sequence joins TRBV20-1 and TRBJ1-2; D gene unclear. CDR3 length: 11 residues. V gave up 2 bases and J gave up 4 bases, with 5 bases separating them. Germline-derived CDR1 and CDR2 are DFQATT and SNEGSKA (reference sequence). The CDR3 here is CSARRPYGYTF. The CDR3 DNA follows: TGCAGTGCTAGACGGCCCTATGGCTACACCTTC.

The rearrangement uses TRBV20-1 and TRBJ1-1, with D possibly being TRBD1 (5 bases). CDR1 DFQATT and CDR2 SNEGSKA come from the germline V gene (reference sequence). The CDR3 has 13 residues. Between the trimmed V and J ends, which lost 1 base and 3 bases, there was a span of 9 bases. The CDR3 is CSARGGVYTEAFF. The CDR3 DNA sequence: TGCAGTGCTAGAGGGGGGGTCTACACTGAAGCTTTCTTT.

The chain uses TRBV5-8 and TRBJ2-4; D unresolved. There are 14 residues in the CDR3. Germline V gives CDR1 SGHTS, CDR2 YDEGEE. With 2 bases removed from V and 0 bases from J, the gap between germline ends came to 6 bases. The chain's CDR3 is CASSLWIAKNIQYF. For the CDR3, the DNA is TGTGCCAGCAGCTTATGGATAGCCAAAAACATTCAGTACTTC.

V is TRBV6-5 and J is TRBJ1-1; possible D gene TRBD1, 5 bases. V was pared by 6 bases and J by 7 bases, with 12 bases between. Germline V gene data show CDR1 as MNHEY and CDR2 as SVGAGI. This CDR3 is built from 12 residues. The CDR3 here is CASSRGPHEAFF. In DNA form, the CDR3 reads TGTGCCAGCAGCCGGGGCCCCCATGAAGCTTTCTTT.

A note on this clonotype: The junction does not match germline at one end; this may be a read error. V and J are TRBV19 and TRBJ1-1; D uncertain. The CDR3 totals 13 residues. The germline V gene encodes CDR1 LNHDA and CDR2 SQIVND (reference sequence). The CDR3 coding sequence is TGTGCCAGTGGTATCCTCTTGGACACTGAAGCTTTCTTT. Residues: CASGILLDTEAFF.

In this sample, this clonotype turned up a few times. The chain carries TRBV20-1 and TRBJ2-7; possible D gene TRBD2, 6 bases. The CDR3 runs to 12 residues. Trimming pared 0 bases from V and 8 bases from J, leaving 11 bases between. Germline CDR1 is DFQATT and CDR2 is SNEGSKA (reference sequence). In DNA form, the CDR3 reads TGCAGTGCTAGAGATAGCGGCGTAAAGCAGTACTTC. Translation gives CSARDSGVKQYF.

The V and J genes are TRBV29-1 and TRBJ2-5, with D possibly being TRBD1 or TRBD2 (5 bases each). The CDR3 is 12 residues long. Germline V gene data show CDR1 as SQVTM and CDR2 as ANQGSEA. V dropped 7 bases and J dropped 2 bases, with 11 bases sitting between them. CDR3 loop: CSAWDGQETQYF. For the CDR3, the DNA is TGCAGCGCCTGGGACGGACAAGAGACCCAGTACTTC.

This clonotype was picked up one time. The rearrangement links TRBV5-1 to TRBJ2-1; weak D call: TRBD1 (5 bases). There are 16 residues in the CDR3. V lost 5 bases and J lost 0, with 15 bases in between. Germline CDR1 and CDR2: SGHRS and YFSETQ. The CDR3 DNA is TGCGCCAGCAGTTCAGGGTGGACCAACTCCTACAATGAGCAGTTCTTC. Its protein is CASSSGWTNSYNEQFF.

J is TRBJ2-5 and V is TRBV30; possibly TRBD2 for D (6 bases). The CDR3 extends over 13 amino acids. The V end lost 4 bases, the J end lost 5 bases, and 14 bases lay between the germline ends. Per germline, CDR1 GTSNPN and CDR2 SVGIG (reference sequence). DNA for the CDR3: TGTGCCTGGAATCTCGGGAGCGGGGAGACCCAGTACTTC. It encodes CAWNLGSGETQYF.

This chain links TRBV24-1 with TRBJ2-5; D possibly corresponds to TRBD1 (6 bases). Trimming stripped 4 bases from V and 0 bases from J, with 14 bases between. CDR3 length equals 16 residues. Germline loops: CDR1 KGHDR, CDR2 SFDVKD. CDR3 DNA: TGTGCCACCAGTGAAGCTACCAGGGGCGACCAAGAGACCCAGTACTTC. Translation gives CATSEATRGDQETQYF.

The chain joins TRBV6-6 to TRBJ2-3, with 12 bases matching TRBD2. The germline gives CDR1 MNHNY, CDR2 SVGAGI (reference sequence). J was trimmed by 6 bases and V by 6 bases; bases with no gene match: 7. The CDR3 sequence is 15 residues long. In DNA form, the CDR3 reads TGTGCCAGCAGACCCCTAGCGGGGGGGCTTGATACGCAGTATTTT. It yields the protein CASRPLAGGLDTQYF.

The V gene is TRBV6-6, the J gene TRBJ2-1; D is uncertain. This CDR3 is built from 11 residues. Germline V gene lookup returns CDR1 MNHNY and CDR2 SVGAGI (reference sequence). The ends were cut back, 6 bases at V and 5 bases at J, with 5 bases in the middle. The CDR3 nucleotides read TGTGCCAGCAGGGGGAACAATGAGCAGTTCTTC. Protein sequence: CASRGNNEQFF.

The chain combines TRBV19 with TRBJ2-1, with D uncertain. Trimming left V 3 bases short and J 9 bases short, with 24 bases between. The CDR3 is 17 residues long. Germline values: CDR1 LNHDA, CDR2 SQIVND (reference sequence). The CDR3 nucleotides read TGTGCCAGTAGTATTCCCTCCCCCTCGGGCCCCCCGGGTGAGCAGTTCTTC. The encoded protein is CASSIPSPSGPPGEQFF.

The DNA for the CDR3 is TGTGCCAGCAGCAGATCTGGCGGGACTCACGATACGCAGTATTTT. Translating it yields CASSRSGGTHDTQYF. V and J are TRBV6-2 or TRBV6-3 and TRBJ2-3; perhaps TRBD2 as D (6 bases). CDR1 is MNHEY and CDR2 is SVGEGT in the germline V gene. CDR3 length: 15 residues. V lost 6 bases and J lost 6, with 19 bases in between.

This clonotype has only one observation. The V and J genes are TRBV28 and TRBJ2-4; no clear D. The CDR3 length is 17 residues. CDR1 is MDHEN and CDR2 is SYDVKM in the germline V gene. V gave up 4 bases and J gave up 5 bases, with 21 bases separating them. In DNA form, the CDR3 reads TGTGCCAGCAGTTCCACTATGTGGGTGGGAAACGAAAACATTCAGTACTTC. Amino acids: CASSSTMWVGNENIQYF.

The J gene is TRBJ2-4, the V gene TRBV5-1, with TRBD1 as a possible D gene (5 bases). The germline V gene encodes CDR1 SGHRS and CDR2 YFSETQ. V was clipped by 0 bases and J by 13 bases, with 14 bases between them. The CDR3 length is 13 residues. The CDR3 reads CASSLAGDRPQYF. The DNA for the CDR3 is TGCGCCAGCAGCTTGGCCGGCGACAGACCCCAGTACTTC. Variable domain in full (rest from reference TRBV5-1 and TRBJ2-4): KAGVTQTPRYLIKTRGQQVTLSCSPISGHRSVSWYQQTPGQGLQFLFEYFSETQRNKGNFPGRFSGRQFSNSRSEMNVSTLELGDSALYLCASSLAGDRPQYFGAGTRLSVL.

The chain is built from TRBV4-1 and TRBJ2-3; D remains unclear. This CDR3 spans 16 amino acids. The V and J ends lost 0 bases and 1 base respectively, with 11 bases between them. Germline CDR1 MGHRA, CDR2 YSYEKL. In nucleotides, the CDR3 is TGCGCCAGCAGCCAAGATTGGCAGGCAGGCACAGATACGCAGTATTTT. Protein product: CASSQDWQAGTDTQYF.

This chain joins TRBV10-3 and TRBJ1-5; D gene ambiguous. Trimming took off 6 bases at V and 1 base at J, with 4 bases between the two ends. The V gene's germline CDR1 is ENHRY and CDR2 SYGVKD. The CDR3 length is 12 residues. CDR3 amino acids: CAIRSSNQPQHF. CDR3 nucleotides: TGTGCCATCAGGTCCAGCAATCAGCCCCAGCATTTT.

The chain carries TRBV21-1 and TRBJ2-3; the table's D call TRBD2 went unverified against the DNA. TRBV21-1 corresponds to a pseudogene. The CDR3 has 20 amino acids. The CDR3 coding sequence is TGTGCCAGCAGCAATCGAACTGGGACTAGCGGGGGGGCCGGGACAGATACGCAGTATTTT. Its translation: CASSNRTGTSGGAGTDTQYF.

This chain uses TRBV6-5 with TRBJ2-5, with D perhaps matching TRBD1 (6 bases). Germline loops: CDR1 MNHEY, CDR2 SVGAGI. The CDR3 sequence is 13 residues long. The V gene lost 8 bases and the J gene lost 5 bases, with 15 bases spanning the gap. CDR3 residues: CASATGSRETQYF. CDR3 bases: TGTGCCAGCGCCACAGGGTCTCGGGAGACCCAGTACTTC.

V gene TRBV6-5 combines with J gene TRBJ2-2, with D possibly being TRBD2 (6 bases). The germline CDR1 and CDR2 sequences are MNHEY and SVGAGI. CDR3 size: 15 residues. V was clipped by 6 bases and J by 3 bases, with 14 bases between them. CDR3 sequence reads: CASSKGRWDTGELFF. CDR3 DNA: TGTGCCAGCAGCAAGGGGAGGTGGGACACCGGGGAGCTGTTTTTT.

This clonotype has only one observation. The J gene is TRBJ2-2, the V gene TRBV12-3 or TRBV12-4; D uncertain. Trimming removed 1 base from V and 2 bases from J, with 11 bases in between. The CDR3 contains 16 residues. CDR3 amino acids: CASSLGLGLNTGELFF. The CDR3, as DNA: TGTGCCAGCAGTTTAGGTCTAGGCCTAAACACCGGGGAGCTGTTTTTT.

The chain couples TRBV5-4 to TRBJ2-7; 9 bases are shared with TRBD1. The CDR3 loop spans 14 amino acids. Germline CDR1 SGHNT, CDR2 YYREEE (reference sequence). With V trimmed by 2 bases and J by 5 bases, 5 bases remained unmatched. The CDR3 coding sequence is TGTGCCAGCAGCTTCCGGACAGGGGACCACGAGCAGTACTTC. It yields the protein CASSFRTGDHEQYF.